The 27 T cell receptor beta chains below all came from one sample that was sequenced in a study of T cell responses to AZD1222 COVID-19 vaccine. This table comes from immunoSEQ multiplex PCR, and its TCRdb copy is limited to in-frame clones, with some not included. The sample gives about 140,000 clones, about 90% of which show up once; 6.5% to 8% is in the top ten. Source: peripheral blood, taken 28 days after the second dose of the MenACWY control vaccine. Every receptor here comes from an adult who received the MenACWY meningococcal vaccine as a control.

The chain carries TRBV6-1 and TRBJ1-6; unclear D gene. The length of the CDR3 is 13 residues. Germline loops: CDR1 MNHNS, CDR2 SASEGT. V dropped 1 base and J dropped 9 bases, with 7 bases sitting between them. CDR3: CASSEEAGSPLHF. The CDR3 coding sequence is TGTGCCAGCAGTGAAGAGGCAGGTTCACCCCTCCACTTT.

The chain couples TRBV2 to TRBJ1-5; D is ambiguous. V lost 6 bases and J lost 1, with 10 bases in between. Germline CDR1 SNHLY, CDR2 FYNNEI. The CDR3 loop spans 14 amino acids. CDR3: CASRASASNQPQHF. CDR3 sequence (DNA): TGTGCCAGCAGGGCCTCAGCCAGCAATCAGCCCCAGCATTTT. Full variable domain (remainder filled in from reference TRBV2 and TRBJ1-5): EPEVTQTPSHQVTQMGQEVILRCVPISNHLYFYWYRQILGQKVEFLVSFYNNEISEKSEIFDDQFSVERPDGSNFTLKIRSTKLEDSAMYFCASRASASNQPQHFGDGTRLSIL.

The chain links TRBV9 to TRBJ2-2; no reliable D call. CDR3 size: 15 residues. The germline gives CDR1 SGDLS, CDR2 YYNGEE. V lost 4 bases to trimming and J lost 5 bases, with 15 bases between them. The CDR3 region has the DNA TGTGCCAGCAGCCCCTCGCCCCTTGGGACCGGGGAGCTGTTTTTT. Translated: CASSPSPLGTGELFF.

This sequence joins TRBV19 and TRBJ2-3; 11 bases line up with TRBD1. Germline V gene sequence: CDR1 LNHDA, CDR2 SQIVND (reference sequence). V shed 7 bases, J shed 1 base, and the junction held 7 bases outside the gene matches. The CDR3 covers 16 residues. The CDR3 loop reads CASTRTGGQGTDTQYF. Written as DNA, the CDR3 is TGTGCCAGTACCAGGACAGGGGGCCAGGGCACAGATACGCAGTATTTT.

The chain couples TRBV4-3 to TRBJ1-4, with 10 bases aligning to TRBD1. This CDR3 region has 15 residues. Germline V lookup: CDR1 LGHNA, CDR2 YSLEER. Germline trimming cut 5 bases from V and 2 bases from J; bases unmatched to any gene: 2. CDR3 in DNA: TGCGCCAGCAGCGAGGACAGGGGGACTAATGAAAAACTGTTTTTT. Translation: CASSEDRGTNEKLFF.

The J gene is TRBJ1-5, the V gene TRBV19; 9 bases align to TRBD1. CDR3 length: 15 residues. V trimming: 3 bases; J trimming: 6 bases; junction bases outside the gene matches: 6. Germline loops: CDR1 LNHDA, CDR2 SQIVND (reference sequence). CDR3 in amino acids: CASSIRDRGIQPQHF. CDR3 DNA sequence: TGTGCCAGTAGTATTAGAGACAGGGGGATTCAGCCCCAGCATTTT.

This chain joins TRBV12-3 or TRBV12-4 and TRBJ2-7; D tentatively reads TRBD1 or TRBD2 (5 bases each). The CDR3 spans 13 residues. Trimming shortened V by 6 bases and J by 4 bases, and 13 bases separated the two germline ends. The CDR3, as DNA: TGTGCCAGCAGATACGGGACCCTTTACGAGCAGTACTTC. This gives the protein CASRYGTLYEQYF.

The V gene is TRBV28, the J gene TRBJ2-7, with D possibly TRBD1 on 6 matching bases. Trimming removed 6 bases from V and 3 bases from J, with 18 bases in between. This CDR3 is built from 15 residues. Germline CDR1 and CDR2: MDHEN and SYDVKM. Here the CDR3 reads CASRIRDNPIYEQYF. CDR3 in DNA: TGTGCCAGCAGAATCCGGGACAACCCAATCTACGAGCAGTACTTC.

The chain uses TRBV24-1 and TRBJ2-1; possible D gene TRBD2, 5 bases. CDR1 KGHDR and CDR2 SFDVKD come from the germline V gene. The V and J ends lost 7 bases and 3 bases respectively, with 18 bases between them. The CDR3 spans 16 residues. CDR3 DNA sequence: TGTGCCACCAGCCCCCCCGGCGGAGGTGGCTACAATGAGCAGTTCTTC. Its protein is CATSPPGGGGYNEQFF.

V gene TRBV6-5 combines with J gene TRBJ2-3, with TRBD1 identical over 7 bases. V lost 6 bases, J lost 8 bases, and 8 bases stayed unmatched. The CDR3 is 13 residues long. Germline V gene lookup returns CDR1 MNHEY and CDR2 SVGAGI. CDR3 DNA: TGTGCCAGCAGAATTGGGCCAGGGGGTACGCAGTATTTT. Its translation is CASRIGPGGTQYF.

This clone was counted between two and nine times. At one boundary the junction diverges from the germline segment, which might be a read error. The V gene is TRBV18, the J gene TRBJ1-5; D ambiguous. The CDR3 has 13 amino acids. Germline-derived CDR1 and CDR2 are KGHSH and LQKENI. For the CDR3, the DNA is TGTGCCAGCTCACAGGGTAGCGATCAGCCCCAGCATTTT. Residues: CASSQGSDQPQHF.

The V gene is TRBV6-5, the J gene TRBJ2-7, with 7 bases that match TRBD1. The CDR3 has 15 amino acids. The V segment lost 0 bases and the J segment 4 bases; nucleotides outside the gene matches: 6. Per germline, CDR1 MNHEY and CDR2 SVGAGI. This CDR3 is CASSYSRDRSYEQYF. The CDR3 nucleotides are TGTGCCAGCAGTTACTCTCGGGACAGAAGTTACGAGCAGTACTTC.

Here the CDR3 reads CASSQDRAYSPLHF. The CDR3 bases are TGCGCCAGCAGCCAAGATAGGGCCTATTCACCCCTCCACTTT. V and J are TRBV4-3 and TRBJ1-6, with D hard to call. Germline V gene data show CDR1 as LGHNA and CDR2 as YSLEER. This CDR3 comprises 14 residues. V lost 0 bases, J lost 8 bases, and 8 bases lay in between.

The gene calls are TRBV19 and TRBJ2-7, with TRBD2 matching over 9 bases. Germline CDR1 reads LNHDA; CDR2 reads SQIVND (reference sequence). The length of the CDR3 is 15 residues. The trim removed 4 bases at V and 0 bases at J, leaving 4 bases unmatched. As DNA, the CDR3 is TGTGCCAGTAGTAATAGCGGGGGAGTCTCCTACGAGCAGTACTTC. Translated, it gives CASSNSGGVSYEQYF.

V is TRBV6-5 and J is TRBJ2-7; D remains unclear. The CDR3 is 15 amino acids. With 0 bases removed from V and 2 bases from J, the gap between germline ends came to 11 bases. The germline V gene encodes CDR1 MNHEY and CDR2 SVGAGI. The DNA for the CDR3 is TGTGCCAGCAGTTACTCCTCAGGACCGACCTACGAGCAGTACTTC. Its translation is CASSYSSGPTYEQYF.

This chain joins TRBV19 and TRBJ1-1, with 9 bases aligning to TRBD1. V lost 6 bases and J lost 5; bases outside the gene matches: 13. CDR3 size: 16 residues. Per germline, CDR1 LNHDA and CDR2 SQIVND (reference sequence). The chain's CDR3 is CASSPQDRGFSTEAFF. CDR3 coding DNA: TGTGCCAGTAGCCCTCAAGACAGGGGGTTTAGTACTGAAGCTTTCTTT.

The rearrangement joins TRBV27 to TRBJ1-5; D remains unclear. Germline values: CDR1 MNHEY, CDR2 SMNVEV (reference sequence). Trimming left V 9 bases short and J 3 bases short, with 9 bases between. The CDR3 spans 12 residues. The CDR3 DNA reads TGTGCCAGTGGACGTAACAATCAGCCCCAGCATTTT. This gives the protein CASGRNNQPQHF.

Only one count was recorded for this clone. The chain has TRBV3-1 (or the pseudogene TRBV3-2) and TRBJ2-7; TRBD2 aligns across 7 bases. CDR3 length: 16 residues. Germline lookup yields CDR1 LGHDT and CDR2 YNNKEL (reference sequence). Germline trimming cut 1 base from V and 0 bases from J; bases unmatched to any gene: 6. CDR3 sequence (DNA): TGTGCCAGCAGCCAAGTCCCTAGCGGAGCCTCCTACGAGCAGTACTTC. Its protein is CASSQVPSGASYEQYF.

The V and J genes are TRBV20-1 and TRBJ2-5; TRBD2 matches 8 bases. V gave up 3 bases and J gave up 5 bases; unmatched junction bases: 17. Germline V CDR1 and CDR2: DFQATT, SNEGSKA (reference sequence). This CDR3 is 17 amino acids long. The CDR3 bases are TGCAGTGCTAGTGGTGCTCGAGAGGGCCTAGCGGGCGAGACCCAGTACTTC. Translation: CSASGAREGLAGETQYF.

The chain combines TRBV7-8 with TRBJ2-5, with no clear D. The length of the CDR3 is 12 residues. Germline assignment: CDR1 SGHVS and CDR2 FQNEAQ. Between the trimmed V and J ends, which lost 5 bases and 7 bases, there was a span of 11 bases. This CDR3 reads CASSDTSRTQYF. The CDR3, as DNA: TGTGCCAGCAGCGATACGAGTAGGACCCAGTACTTC.

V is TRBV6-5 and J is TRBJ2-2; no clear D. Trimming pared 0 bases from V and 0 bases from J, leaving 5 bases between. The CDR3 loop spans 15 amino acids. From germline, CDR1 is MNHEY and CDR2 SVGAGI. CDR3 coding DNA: TGTGCCAGCAGTTACTCGTTACCGAACACCGGGGAGCTGTTTTTT. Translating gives CASSYSLPNTGELFF.

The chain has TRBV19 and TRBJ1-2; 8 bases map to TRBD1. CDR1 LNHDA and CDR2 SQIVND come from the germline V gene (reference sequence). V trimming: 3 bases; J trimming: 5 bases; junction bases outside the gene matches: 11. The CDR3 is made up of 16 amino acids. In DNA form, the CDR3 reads TGTGCCAGTAGTATCCAGGGGGCGATCAGACTTTATGGCTACACCTTC. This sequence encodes CASSIQGAIRLYGYTF.

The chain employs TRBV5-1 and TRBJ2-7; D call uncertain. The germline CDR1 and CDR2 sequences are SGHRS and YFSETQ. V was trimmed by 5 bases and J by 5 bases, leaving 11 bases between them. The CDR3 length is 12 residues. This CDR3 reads CASRGGSDEQYF. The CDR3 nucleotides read TGCGCCAGCAGGGGTGGGTCGGACGAGCAGTACTTC. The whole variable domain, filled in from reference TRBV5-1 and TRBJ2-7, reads KAGVTQTPRYLIKTRGQQVTLSCSPISGHRSVSWYQQTPGQGLQFLFEYFSETQRNKGNFPGRFSGRQFSNSRSEMNVSTLELGDSALYLCASRGGSDEQYFGPGTRLTVT.

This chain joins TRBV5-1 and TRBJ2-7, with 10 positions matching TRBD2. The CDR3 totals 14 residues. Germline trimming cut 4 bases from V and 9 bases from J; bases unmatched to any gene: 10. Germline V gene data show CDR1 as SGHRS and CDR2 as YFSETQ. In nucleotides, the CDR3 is TGCGCCAGCAGCCTGGGACTAGCGAGTGGAGTGCAGTACTTC. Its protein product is CASSLGLASGVQYF.

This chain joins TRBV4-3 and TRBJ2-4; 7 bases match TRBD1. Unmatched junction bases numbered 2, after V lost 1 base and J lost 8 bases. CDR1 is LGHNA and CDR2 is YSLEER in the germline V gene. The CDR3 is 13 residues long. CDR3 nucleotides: TGCGCCAGCAGCCAAGGACAGGGTGACATTCAGTACTTC. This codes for CASSQGQGDIQYF.

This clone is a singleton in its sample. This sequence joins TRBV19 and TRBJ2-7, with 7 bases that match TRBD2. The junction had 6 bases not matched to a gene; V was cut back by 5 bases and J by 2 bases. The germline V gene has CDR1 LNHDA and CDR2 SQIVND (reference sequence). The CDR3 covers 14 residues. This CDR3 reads CASSSRAGAYEQYF. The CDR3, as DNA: TGTGCCAGTAGTTCCCGGGCGGGAGCCTACGAGCAGTACTTC.

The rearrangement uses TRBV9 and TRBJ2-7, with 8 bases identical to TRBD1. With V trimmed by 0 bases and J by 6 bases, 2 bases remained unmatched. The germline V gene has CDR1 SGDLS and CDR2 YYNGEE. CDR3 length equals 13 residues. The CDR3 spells CASSVAQGAEQYF. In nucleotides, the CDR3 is TGTGCCAGCAGCGTAGCTCAGGGGGCCGAGCAGTACTTC. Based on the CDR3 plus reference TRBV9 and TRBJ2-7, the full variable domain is DSGVTQTPKHLITATGQRVTLRCSPRSGDLSVYWYQQSLDQGLQFLIQYYNGEERAKGNILERFSAQQFPDLHSELNLSSLELGDSALYFCASSVAQGAEQYFGPGTRLTVT.